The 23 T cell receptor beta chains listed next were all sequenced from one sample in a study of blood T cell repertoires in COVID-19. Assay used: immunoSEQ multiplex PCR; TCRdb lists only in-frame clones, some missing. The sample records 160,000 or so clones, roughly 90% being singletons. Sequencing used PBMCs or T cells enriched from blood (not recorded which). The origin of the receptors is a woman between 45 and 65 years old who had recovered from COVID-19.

CDR3 coding DNA: TGTGCCAGCAGCCAAGGGGCCTGGACAGGGCGCTCCGGGGAGCTGTTTTTT. Its protein product is CASSQGAWTGRSGELFF. This chain connects TRBV3-1 (or the pseudogene TRBV3-2) to TRBJ2-2; 8 bases map to TRBD1. This CDR3 region has 17 residues. Trimming removed 1 base from V and 6 bases from J; junction bases left unmatched: 10. Looked up from germline, CDR1 is LGHDT and CDR2 is YNNKEL (reference sequence).

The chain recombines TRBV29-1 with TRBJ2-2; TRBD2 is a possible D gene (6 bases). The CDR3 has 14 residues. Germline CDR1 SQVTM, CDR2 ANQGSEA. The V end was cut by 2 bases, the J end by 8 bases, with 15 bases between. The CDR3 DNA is TGCAGCGTTGAAATTACAGGACTAACAGGGGAGCTGTTTTTT. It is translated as CSVEITGLTGELFF.

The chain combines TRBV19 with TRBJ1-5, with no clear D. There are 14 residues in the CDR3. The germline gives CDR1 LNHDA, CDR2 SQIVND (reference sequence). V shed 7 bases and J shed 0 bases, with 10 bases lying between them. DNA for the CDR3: TGTGCCAGTACCCCGGACTCTAGCAATCAGCCCCAGCATTTT. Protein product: CASTPDSSNQPQHF.

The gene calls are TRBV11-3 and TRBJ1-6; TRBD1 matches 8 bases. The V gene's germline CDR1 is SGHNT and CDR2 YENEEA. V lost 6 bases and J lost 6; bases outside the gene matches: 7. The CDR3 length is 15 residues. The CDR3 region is CASRPPGQANSPLHF. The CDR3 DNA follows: TGTGCCAGCAGACCGCCGGGACAGGCTAATTCACCCCTCCACTTT.

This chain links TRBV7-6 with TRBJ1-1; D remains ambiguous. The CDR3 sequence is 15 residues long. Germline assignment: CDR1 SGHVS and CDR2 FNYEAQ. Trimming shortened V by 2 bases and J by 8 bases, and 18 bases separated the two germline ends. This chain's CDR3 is CASSLSARRIAEAFF. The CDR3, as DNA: TGTGCCAGCAGCTTATCCGCCAGGCGTATCGCGGAAGCTTTCTTT. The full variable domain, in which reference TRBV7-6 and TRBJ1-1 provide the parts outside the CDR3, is GAGVSQSPRYKVTKRGQDVALRCDPISGHVSLYWYRQALGQGPEFLTYFNYEAQQDKSGLPNDRFSAERPEGSISTLTIQRTEQRDSAMYRCASSLSARRIAEAFFGQGTRLTVV.

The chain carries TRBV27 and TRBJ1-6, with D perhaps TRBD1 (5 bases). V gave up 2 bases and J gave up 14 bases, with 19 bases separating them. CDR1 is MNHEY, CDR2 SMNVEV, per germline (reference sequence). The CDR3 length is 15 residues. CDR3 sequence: CASSLMGGVSVSLHF. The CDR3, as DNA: TGTGCCAGCAGTTTAATGGGGGGTGTTAGTGTCTCCCTCCACTTT.

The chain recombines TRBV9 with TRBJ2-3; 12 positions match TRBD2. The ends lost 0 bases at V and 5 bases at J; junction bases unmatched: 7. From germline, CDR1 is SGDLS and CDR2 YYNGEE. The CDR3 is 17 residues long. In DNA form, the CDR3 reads TGTGCCAGCAGCGTAGATACTAGCGGGGGGAGGATAGATACGCAGTATTTT. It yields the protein CASSVDTSGGRIDTQYF.

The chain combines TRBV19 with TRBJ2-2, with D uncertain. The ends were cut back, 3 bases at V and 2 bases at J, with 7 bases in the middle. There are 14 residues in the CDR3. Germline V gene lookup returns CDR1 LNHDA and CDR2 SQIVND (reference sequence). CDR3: CASSILVNTGELFF. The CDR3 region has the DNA TGTGCCAGTAGTATTTTAGTCAACACCGGGGAGCTGTTTTTT.

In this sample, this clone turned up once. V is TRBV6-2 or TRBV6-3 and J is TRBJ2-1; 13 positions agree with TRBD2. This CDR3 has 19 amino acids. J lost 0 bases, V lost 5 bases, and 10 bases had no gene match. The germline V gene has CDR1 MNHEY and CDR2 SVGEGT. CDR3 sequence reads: CASSQGLAGNERSYNEQFF. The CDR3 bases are TGTGCCAGCAGTCAGGGACTAGCGGGGAACGAGCGCTCCTACAATGAGCAGTTCTTC.

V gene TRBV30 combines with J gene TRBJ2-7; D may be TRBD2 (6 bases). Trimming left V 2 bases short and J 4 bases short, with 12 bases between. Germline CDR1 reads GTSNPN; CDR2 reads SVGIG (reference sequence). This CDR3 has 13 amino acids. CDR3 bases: TGTGCCTGGAGTACGGGGGAAGGGTACGAGCAGTACTTC. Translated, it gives CAWSTGEGYEQYF. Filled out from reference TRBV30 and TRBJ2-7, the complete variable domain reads SQTIHQWPATLVQPVGSPLSLECTVEGTSNPNLYWYRQAAGRGLQLLFYSVGIGQISSEVPQNLSASRPQDRQFILSSKKLLLSDSGFYLCAWSTGEGYEQYFGPGTRLTVT.

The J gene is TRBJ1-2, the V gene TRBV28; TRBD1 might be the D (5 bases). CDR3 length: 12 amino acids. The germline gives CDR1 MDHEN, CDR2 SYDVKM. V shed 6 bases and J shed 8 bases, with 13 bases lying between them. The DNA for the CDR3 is TGTGCCAGCAGCAAGGGGTTGGGGGGCTACACCTTC. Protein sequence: CASSKGLGGYTF.

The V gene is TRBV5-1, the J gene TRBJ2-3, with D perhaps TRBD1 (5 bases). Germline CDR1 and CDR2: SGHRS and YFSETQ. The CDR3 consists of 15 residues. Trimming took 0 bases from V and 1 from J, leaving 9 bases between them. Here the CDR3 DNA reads TGCGCCAGCAGCTTGGCCAGGGCTCGCACAGATACGCAGTATTTT. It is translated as CASSLARARTDTQYF.

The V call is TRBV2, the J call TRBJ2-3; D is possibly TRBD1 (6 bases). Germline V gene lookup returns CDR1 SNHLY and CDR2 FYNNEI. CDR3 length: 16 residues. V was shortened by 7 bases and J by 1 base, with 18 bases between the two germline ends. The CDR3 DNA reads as TGTGCCAGCATTAGATCCGGGACAACGCGCACAGATACGCAGTATTTT. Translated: CASIRSGTTRTDTQYF.

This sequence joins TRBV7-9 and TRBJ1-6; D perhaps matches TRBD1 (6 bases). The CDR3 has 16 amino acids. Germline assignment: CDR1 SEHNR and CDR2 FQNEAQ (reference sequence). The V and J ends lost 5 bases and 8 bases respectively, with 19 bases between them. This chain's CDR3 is CASSPRTANTYSPLHF. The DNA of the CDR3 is TGTGCCAGCAGCCCACGGACAGCCAACACCTATTCACCCCTCCACTTT. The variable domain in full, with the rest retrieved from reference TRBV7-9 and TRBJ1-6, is DTGVSQNPRHKITKRGQNVTFRCDPISEHNRLYWYRQTLGQGPEFLTYFQNEAQLEKSRLLSDRFSAERPKGSFSTLEIQRTEQGDSAMYLCASSPRTANTYSPLHFGNGTRLTVT.

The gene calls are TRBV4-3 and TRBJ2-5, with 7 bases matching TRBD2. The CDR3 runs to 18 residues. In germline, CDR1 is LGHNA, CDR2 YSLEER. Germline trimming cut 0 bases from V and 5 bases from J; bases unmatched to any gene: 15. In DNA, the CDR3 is TGCGCCAGCAGCCAAGATTACCCCAGGACTAGGCCATGGGAGACCCAGTACTTC. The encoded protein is CASSQDYPRTRPWETQYF.

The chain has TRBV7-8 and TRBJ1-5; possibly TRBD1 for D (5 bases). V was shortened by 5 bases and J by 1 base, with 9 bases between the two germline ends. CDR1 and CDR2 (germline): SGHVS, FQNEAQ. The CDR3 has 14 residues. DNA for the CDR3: TGTGCCAGCAGCCTGACAGTGAGCAATCAGCCCCAGCATTTT. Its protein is CASSLTVSNQPQHF.

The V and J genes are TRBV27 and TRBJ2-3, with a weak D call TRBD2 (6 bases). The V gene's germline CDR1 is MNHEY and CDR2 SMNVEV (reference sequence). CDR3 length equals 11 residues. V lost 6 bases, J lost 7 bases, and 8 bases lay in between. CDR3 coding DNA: TGTGCCAGCAGATGGGACTATACGCAGTATTTT. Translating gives CASRWDYTQYF.

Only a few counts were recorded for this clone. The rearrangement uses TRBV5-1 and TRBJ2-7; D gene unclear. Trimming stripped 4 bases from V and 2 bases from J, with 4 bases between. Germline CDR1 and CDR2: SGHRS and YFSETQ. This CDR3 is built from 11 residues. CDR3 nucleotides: TGCGCCAGCAGCCTTACCTACGAGCAGTACTTC. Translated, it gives CASSLTYEQYF.

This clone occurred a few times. CDR3 region: CASSVDGEGYSPLHF. CDR3 coding DNA: TGTGCCAGCAGCGTAGACGGCGAGGGCTACTCACCCCTCCACTTT. This rearrangement joins TRBV9 to TRBJ1-6; D ambiguous. With 0 bases removed from V and 10 bases from J, the gap between germline ends came to 14 bases. CDR1 and CDR2 from the germline V gene are SGDLS and YYNGEE. The CDR3 has 15 amino acids. The full variable domain, its missing parts supplied by reference TRBV9 and TRBJ1-6, is DSGVTQTPKHLITATGQRVTLRCSPRSGDLSVYWYQQSLDQGLQFLIQYYNGEERAKGNILERFSAQQFPDLHSELNLSSLELGDSALYFCASSVDGEGYSPLHFGNGTRLTVT.

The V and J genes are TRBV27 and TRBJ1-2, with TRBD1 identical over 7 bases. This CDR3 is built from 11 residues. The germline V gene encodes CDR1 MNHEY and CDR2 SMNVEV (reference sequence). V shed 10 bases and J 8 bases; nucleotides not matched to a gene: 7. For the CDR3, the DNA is TGTGCCATCTATGGGACAGAAGGCTACACCTTC. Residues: CAIYGTEGYTF.

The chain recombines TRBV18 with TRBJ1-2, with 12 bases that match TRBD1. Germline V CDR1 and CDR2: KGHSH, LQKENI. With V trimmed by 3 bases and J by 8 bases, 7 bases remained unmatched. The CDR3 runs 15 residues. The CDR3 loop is CASSPSGQGAWGYTF. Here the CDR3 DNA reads TGTGCCAGCTCACCTTCGGGACAGGGGGCCTGGGGCTACACCTTC.

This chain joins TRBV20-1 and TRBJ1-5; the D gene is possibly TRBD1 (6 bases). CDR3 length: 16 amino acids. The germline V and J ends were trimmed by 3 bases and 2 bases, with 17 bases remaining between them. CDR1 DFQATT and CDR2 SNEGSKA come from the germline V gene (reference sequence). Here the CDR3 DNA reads TGCAGTGCTAGTACCCAGGGGCTGTTTGGCAATCAGCCCCAGCATTTT. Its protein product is CSASTQGLFGNQPQHF.

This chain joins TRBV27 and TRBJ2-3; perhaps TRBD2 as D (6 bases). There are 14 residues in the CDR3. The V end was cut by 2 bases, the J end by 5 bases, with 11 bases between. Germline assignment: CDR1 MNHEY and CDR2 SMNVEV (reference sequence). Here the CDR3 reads CASSLAGRRDTQYF. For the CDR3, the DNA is TGTGCCAGCAGTTTAGCAGGGAGGCGAGATACGCAGTATTTT.